The 2 T cell receptor beta chains presented below share a single source sample, sequenced in a study of shared clonotypes between healthy human individuals. Sequencing used immunoSEQ multiplex PCR; TCRdb keeps in-frame clones, though not all of them. The sample lists under 2.5 million clones, 80% to 95% occurring once. Material: naive CD4+ T cells from PBMCs. Subset reported: CD45RA+ positively selected. Receptors were obtained from a man between 18 and 35 years old in good health. Some clones in this sample may be carry-over from other donors' samples.

The chain combines TRBV5-1 with TRBJ2-3; TRBD2 matches at 12 bases. V was pared by 5 bases and J by 1 base, with 5 bases of the junction left unmatched. Germline V gives CDR1 SGHRS, CDR2 YFSETQ. The CDR3 is 16 residues long. CDR3 nucleotides: TGCGCCAGCAGATCGACTAGCGGGGGCCGCACAGATACGCAGTATTTT. This translates into CASRSTSGGRTDTQYF.

The rearrangement links TRBV9 to TRBJ1-1; 9 bases are a match to TRBD1. The CDR3 loop spans 17 amino acids. J gave up 4 bases and V 4 bases, and 14 bases lay outside the gene matches. Germline V gene sequence: CDR1 SGDLS, CDR2 YYNGEE. The CDR3 nucleotides are TGTGCCAGCAGCAAGGCCGGGACAGGGTTTTTGCGCACTGAAGCTTTCTTT. Translated: CASSKAGTGFLRTEAFF.